A selection of T cell receptor beta chains follows, all from one sample in a study of blood T cells in healthy people across ages. TCRdb re-called the 5' RACE reads through MiXCR, storing one row per CDR3 protein. The sample comprises roughly 680,000 distinct CDR3 sequences, around 50% of which are singletons, and 13% rests with the top ten. Sequences were obtained from blood. Receptors were obtained from a woman older than 75 in good health. The CDR3 runs from the conserved cysteine through the conserved F or W. Fields, in order: CDR3 protein, CDR3 DNA, J gene, D gene, V gene, clone size. A D gene is named only where the DNA matches it firmly. Not every row has a clone size; where given, it reads once, few, many or a size class.

CASSFGPGVNQPQHF,TGTGCCAGCAGCTTCGGCCCAGGGGTCAATCAGCCCCAGCATTTT,TRBJ1-5,NA,TRBV13,few
CASSQDRGGGYQPQHF,TGTGCCAGCAGCCAAGATCGAGGGGGCGGGTATCAGCCCCAGCATTTT,TRBJ1-5,TRBD1,TRBV4-2,NA
CASSPPESYEQYF,TGTGCCAGCAGTCCACCGGAGTCCTACGAGCAGTACTTC,TRBJ2-7,NA,TRBV28,many
CSAPGPGGYGYTF,TGCAGTGCTCCCGGTCCAGGGGGCTATGGCTACACCTTC,TRBJ1-2,TRBD1,TRBV20-1,many
CASRGTAHYEQYF,TGTGCCAGCAGGGGGACGGCTCACTACGAGCAGTACTTC,TRBJ2-7,NA,TRBV6-5,NA
CASSLSGRLQETQYF,TGTGCCAGCAGTTTGAGCGGGAGACTTCAAGAGACCCAGTACTTC,TRBJ2-5,TRBD2,TRBV28,NA
CSARDYLYLAGGSETQYF,TGCAGTGCTAGAGACTACCTATACTTAGCGGGAGGGAGCGAGACCCAGTACTTC,TRBJ2-5,TRBD2,TRBV20-1,many
CSAGLPGNEQFF,TGCAGCGCCGGACTTCCGGGGAATGAGCAGTTCTTC,TRBJ2-1,NA,TRBV29-1,many
CATGPSTTDTQYF,TGTGCCACAGGACCCTCCACGACAGATACGCAGTATTTT,TRBJ2-3,NA,TRBV6-5,NA
CASSLDNGRRYNEQFF,TGTGCCAGCAGCTTAGATAACGGGAGGCGATACAATGAGCAGTTCTTC,TRBJ2-1,TRBD2,TRBV11-2,many
CSVEDFLEQFF,TGCAGCGTTGAAGATTTTCTCGAGCAGTTCTTC,TRBJ2-1,NA,TRBV29-1,NA
CSARDFTKGNSPLHF,TGCAGTGCTAGAGATTTCACAAAGGGAAATTCACCCCTCCACTTT,TRBJ1-6,NA,TRBV20-1,few
CASSSLRTDTQYF,TGTGCCAGCTCATCCCTACGCACAGATACGCAGTATTTT,TRBJ2-3,NA,TRBV16,NA
CASSAGGLSYNEQFF,TGTGCCAGTAGTGCGGGGGGGCTATCCTACAATGAGCAGTTCTTC,TRBJ2-1,TRBD2,TRBV19,NA
CAWGVPFSTDTQYF,TGTGCCTGGGGGGTCCCTTTTAGCACAGATACGCAGTATTTT,TRBJ2-3,NA,TRBV28,many
CASSSQVTGTYGYTF,TGTGCCAGCAGTTCACAAGTTACGGGGACCTATGGCTACACCTTC,TRBJ1-2,NA,TRBV6-6,NA
CASRRGGGGTDTQYF,TGTGCCAGCCGGAGGGGGGGAGGAGGGACAGATACGCAGTATTTT,TRBJ2-3,NA,TRBV6-6,NA
CSAKGYYAPDTQYF,TGCAGTGCGAAAGGCTACTACGCCCCAGATACGCAGTATTTT,TRBJ2-3,NA,TRBV20-1,many
CASSLAGQGAKGYTF,TGTGCCAGCAGCTTAGCGGGACAGGGGGCGAAAGGCTACACCTTC,TRBJ1-2,TRBD1,TRBV7-2,NA
CSARDTESGGYTF,TGCAGTGCTAGAGATACTGAATCGGGGGGCTACACCTTC,TRBJ1-2,NA,TRBV20-1,once
CASSFGLAGENEQFF,TGTGCCAGCAGCTTCGGGCTAGCGGGAGAGAATGAGCAGTTCTTC,TRBJ2-1,TRBD2,TRBV7-9,few
CASSTGQGRETQYF,TGCGCCAGCAGCACCGGACAGGGACGAGAGACCCAGTACTTC,TRBJ2-5,TRBD1,TRBV5-1,few
CSVETNRITDTQYF,TGCAGCGTTGAAACTAACCGAATCACAGATACGCAGTATTTT,TRBJ2-3,NA,TRBV29-1,NA
CASSIQGAKYGYTF,TGTGCCAGCAGCATACAGGGGGCGAAGTATGGCTACACCTTC,TRBJ1-2,TRBD1,TRBV5-4,many
CATSGVRGWDEQFF,TGTGCCACCAGTGGTGTGAGAGGCTGGGATGAGCAGTTCTTC,TRBJ2-1,NA,TRBV24-1,NA
CASSPLAQSNTGELFF,TGTGCCAGCAGCCCTTTAGCGCAATCGAACACCGGGGAGCTGTTTTTT,TRBJ2-2,NA,TRBV4-2,NA
CARSSADRVRQSQHF,TGTGCCAGAAGTTCCGCGGACAGGGTGAGGCAGTCCCAGCATTTT,TRBJ1-5,TRBD1,TRBV27,NA
CTSSQASGQVYEQYF,TGTACCAGCAGCCAGGCCTCGGGACAGGTTTACGAGCAGTACTTC,TRBJ2-7,TRBD1,TRBV3-1,NA
CSGREFRNNEQFF,TGCAGTGGCCGCGAATTCCGGAACAATGAGCAGTTCTTC,TRBJ2-1,NA,TRBV20-1,many
CASRKTSSYEQYF,TGTGCCAGCAGGAAAACGAGCTCCTACGAGCAGTACTTC,TRBJ2-7,NA,TRBV28,many
CASSEGGASNQPQHF,TGCGCCAGCAGCGAGGGGGGAGCTAGCAATCAGCCCCAGCATTTT,TRBJ1-5,NA,TRBV5-1,NA
CASSYRGRGYGYTF,TGTGCCAGCAGTTACAGGGGGCGCGGCTATGGCTACACCTTC,TRBJ1-2,TRBD1,TRBV6-5,NA
CASSFWAGDRYNEQFF,TGTGCCAGCAGCTTCTGGGCGGGGGACCGCTACAATGAGCAGTTCTTC,TRBJ2-1,TRBD2,TRBV13,NA
CASSQLRTLTRGDTQYF,TGCGCCAGCAGCCAACTCAGGACCCTTACTCGCGGAGATACGCAGTATTTT,TRBJ2-3,NA,TRBV4-1,NA
CASSYVGSYEQYF,TGTGCCAGCAGCTACGTGGGGAGCTACGAGCAGTACTTC,TRBJ2-7,NA,TRBV5-5,many
CSVVGSGNIQYF,TGCAGCGTTGTGGGTTCAGGAAACATTCAGTACTTC,TRBJ2-4,NA,TRBV29-1,few
CASSPSSDGYGYTF,TGTGCCAGCTCACCAAGCTCCGACGGTTATGGCTACACCTTC,TRBJ1-2,NA,TRBV18,few
CASSRESADTQYF,TGTGCCAGCAGTAGAGAAAGCGCAGATACGCAGTATTTT,TRBJ2-3,NA,TRBV12-3/TRBV12-4,NA
CAISKTGEMGEQYF,TGTGCCATCAGTAAGACAGGGGAAATGGGGGAGCAGTACTTC,TRBJ2-4,TRBD1,TRBV10-3,NA
CASSEPTTLDTQYF,TGTGCCAGCAGCGAACCCACAACTCTTGATACGCAGTATTTT,TRBJ2-3,NA,TRBV2,NA
CASRLLASEQYF,TGTGCCAGCAGATTGCTAGCAAGTGAGCAGTACTTC,TRBJ2-7,NA,TRBV12-3/TRBV12-4,NA
CASSYLQGPNQPQHF,TGTGCCAGCAGTTACCTACAGGGCCCTAATCAGCCCCAGCATTTT,TRBJ1-5,NA,TRBV6-2/TRBV6-3,many
CASSTTSGGHNEQFF,TGCGCCAGCAGTACGACTAGCGGGGGACACAATGAGCAGTTCTTC,TRBJ2-1,TRBD2,TRBV5-1,NA
CSASRAYNEQFF,TGCAGTGCTAGTAGGGCGTACAATGAGCAGTTCTTC,TRBJ2-1,NA,TRBV20-1,many
CASRYSEGNEQYF,TGTGCCAGCAGATACTCAGAGGGCAATGAGCAGTACTTC,TRBJ2-7,NA,TRBV25-1,NA